Below, 21 T cell receptor beta chains from the same sample are listed, as sequenced in a study of T cell repertoires in cytomegalovirus infection. The antigens these receptors bind are not known. A single record per CDR3 protein comes from TCRdb applying MiXCR to the reads. This sample has over 95,000 distinct CDR3 sequences, with more than 30% found just once. This sample comprised CD8+ T cells from cultured PBMCs, obtained from culture after CMV antigen stimulation. The source is a human donor in good health (CMV status not recorded). Some clones in this sample may be carry-over from other donors' samples.

V is TRBV7-3 and J is TRBJ2-1; TRBD2 matches at 10 bases. V lost 4 bases and J lost 9; bases outside the gene matches: 9. The CDR3 loop spans 15 amino acids. Germline loops: CDR1 SGHTA, CDR2 FQGTGA. CDR3 protein: CASSSSGGNPGEQFF. The CDR3 DNA reads TGTGCCAGCAGCTCTAGCGGGGGTAATCCGGGTGAGCAGTTCTTC.

V usage is TRBV7-3 and J usage is TRBJ2-1, with 7 nucleotides matching TRBD1. V shed 4 bases, J shed 1 base, and the junction held 10 bases outside the gene matches. Germline V CDR1 and CDR2: SGHTA, FQGTGA. The CDR3 spans 17 residues. In DNA form, the CDR3 reads TGTGCCAGCAGCTCCATGAAAGACAGGGTGTCCTACAATGAGCAGTTCTTC. This codes for CASSSMKDRVSYNEQFF.

The chain couples TRBV10-3 to TRBJ2-2, with TRBD1 as a possible D gene (6 bases). Germline V lookup: CDR1 ENHRY, CDR2 SYGVKD. V lost 6 bases, J lost 3 bases, and 14 bases lay in between. The CDR3 totals 15 residues. The DNA for the CDR3 is TGTGCCATCAGCGCCGGGACAACTTACACCGGGGAGCTGTTTTTT. This sequence encodes CAISAGTTYTGELFF.

This clonotype was counted a few times. The rearrangement uses TRBV7-2 and TRBJ2-1; D is unresolved. Germline V gives CDR1 SGHTA, CDR2 FQGNSA. CDR3 length: 17 amino acids. V lost 3 bases and J lost 0, with 15 bases in between. CDR3 amino acids: CASSFNSIASSYNEQFF. The CDR3 DNA reads TGTGCCAGCAGCTTCAATTCCATTGCGAGCTCCTACAATGAGCAGTTCTTC.

The chain recombines TRBV5-4 with TRBJ1-4, with a tentative D call TRBD1 (5 bases). CDR3 length equals 15 residues. Germline CDR1 is SGHNT and CDR2 is YYREEE (reference sequence). V dropped 4 bases and J dropped 8 bases, with 18 bases sitting between them. CDR3 loop: CASSIDPGGREKLFF. The CDR3 region has the DNA TGTGCCAGCAGCATAGATCCGGGGGGAAGAGAAAAACTGTTTTTT. The complete variable domain, with remaining parts taken from reference TRBV5-4 and TRBJ1-4, reads ETGVTQSPTHLIKTRGQQVTLRCSSQSGHNTVSWYQQALGQGPQFIFQYYREEENGRGNFPPRFSGLQFPNYSSELNVNALELDDSALYLCASSIDPGGREKLFFGSGTQLSVL.

This clonotype was seen only a few times. CDR3 DNA: TGTGCCAGCAGTGAAGGGGCCTGGGCGAACACCGGGGAGCTGTTTTTT. Protein sequence: CASSEGAWANTGELFF. The chain uses TRBV2 and TRBJ2-2; D is ambiguous. CDR1 SNHLY and CDR2 FYNNEI come from the germline V gene. This CDR3 is 16 amino acids long. V dropped 1 base and J dropped 0 bases, with 9 bases sitting between them.

This clonotype turned up a few times. The chain is built from TRBV6-2 or TRBV6-3 and TRBJ2-7; weak D call: TRBD2 (5 bases). Germline loops: CDR1 MNHEY, CDR2 SVGEGT. This CDR3 comprises 11 residues. This chain's CDR3 is CVSGGSYEQYF. Written as DNA, the CDR3 is TGTGTTTCCGGAGGATCCTACGAGCAGTACTTC.

This clonotype was recorded many times. The chain carries TRBV5-1 and TRBJ1-1; D uncertain. V lost 0 bases, J lost 0 bases, and 12 bases lay in between. The CDR3 sequence is 16 residues long. Germline CDR1 reads SGHRS; CDR2 reads YFSETQ. The CDR3 reads CASSLEVRQLNTEAFF. CDR3 in DNA: TGCGCCAGCAGCTTGGAAGTGAGGCAGTTGAACACTGAAGCTTTCTTT.

This sequence joins TRBV6-5 and TRBJ2-6; D unclear. Germline V gene lookup returns CDR1 MNHEY and CDR2 SVGAGI. There are 16 residues in the CDR3. V was clipped by 7 bases and J by 4 bases, with 17 bases between them. This CDR3 is CASTEARLSGANVLTF. As DNA, the CDR3 is TGTGCCAGCACCGAAGCCCGGTTGTCAGGGGCCAACGTCCTGACTTTC.

This clonotype was observed at least ten times. This rearrangement joins TRBV19 to TRBJ2-5, with unresolved D. V lost 3 bases to trimming and J lost 1 base, with 9 bases between them. CDR1 and CDR2 from the germline V gene are LNHDA and SQIVND (reference sequence). This CDR3 comprises 14 residues. The CDR3 sequence is CASSIFSFQETQYF. For the CDR3, the DNA is TGTGCCAGTAGTATCTTCAGCTTCCAAGAGACCCAGTACTTC.

This clonotype has only a few counts. The chain is built from TRBV7-2 and TRBJ2-7; TRBD2 is a possible D gene (6 bases). This CDR3 has 13 amino acids. The V end lost 3 bases, the J end lost 5 bases, and 11 bases lay between the germline ends. Germline lookup yields CDR1 SGHTA and CDR2 FQGNSA. The chain's CDR3 is CASSFLASDEQYF. The CDR3 DNA sequence: TGTGCCAGCAGCTTCCTAGCGTCGGACGAGCAGTACTTC.

The rearrangement uses TRBV12-5 and TRBJ2-2; D not resolved. The V end lost 6 bases, the J end lost 1 base, and 27 bases lay between the germline ends. The CDR3 is 20 residues long. From germline, CDR1 is LGHNT and CDR2 FRNRAP. CDR3 region: CASGPEVGKRRLGNTGELFF. CDR3 bases: TGTGCTAGTGGCCCCGAAGTTGGGAAGAGGCGCTTAGGGAACACCGGGGAGCTGTTTTTT. The whole variable domain, remainder taken from reference TRBV12-5 and TRBJ2-2, is DARVTQTPRHKVTEMGQEVTMRCQPILGHNTVFWYRQTMMQGLELLAYFRNRAPLDDSGMPKDRFSAEMPDATLATLKIQPSEPRDSAVYFCASGPEVGKRRLGNTGELFFGEGSRLTVL.

This chain joins TRBV2 and TRBJ1-1; TRBD1 agrees at 7 bases. Germline CDR1 and CDR2: SNHLY and FYNNEI. J gave up 4 bases and V 5 bases, and 4 bases lay outside the gene matches. The CDR3 spans 13 residues. The CDR3 DNA is TGTGCCAGCAGTTACAGGGGAGGCACTGAAGCTTTCTTT. Its translation is CASSYRGGTEAFF.

The genes are TRBV19 and TRBJ1-5, with 8 bases matching TRBD1. The CDR3 totals 15 residues. Trimming removed 1 base from V and 6 bases from J; junction bases left unmatched: 5. Germline V CDR1 and CDR2: LNHDA, SQIVND (reference sequence). For the CDR3, the DNA is TGTGCCAGTAGTATAGGCGGACAGGGTAGTCAGCCCCAGCATTTT. Protein: CASSIGGQGSQPQHF.

The table lists this clonotype with a few counts. The chain joins TRBV18 to TRBJ2-5, with D hard to call. This CDR3 has 15 amino acids. The V end lost 3 bases, the J end lost 7 bases, and 18 bases lay between the germline ends. Germline CDR1 KGHSH, CDR2 LQKENI. The DNA of the CDR3 is TGTGCCAGCTCACCTCCCACCCAAGGTGAAACGACCCAGTACTTC. The encoded protein is CASSPPTQGETTQYF. The complete variable domain, with remaining parts taken from reference TRBV18 and TRBJ2-5, reads NAGVMQNPRHLVRRRGQEARLRCSPMKGHSHVYWYRQLPEEGLKFMVYLQKENIIDESGMPKERFSAEFPKEGPSILRIQQVVRGDSAAYFCASSPPTQGETTQYFGPGTRLLVL.

The CDR3 protein is CASSVEAGGRTDTQYF. CDR3 nucleotides: TGTGCCAGCAGTGTCGAAGCGGGGGGCCGCACAGATACGCAGTATTTT. This rearrangement joins TRBV6-1 to TRBJ2-3, with 9 bases fitting TRBD2. From germline, CDR1 is MNHNS and CDR2 SASEGT. CDR3 length equals 16 residues. V was clipped by 4 bases and J by 1 base; unmatched bases: 6.

The rearrangement uses TRBV6-1 and TRBJ2-7; 10 bases match TRBD1. Per the germline V gene, CDR1 is MNHNS and CDR2 is SASEGT. The V gene end was trimmed by 4 bases and the J gene end by 0 bases; junction bases not matched to a gene: 6. CDR3 length: 16 amino acids. CDR3 residues: CASSVGQGDYSYEQYF. The CDR3 DNA is TGTGCCAGCAGTGTCGGACAGGGGGATTACTCCTACGAGCAGTACTTC.

The sample holds a few counts of this clonotype. The rearrangement uses TRBV27 and TRBJ2-1; weak D call: TRBD2 (5 bases). The germline V and J ends were trimmed by 2 bases and 0 bases, with 17 bases remaining between them. Germline lookup yields CDR1 MNHEY and CDR2 SMNVEV (reference sequence). This CDR3 region has 18 residues. This CDR3 is CASSLAPAGVNSYNEQFF. The CDR3 region has the DNA TGTGCCAGCAGTTTAGCGCCTGCCGGGGTAAACTCCTACAATGAGCAGTTCTTC.

This clonotype was counted between two and nine times. V and J are TRBV7-3 and TRBJ2-1; 12 bases are shared with TRBD2. V shed 1 base and J 10 bases; nucleotides not matched to a gene: 11. This CDR3 is built from 17 residues. Germline-derived CDR1 and CDR2 are SGHTA and FQGTGA. Here the CDR3 DNA reads TGTGCCAGCAGCTTAAGTGGGGCTAGCGGGGGGGCAGGAGAGCAGTTCTTC. Translation: CASSLSGASGGAGEQFF.

The rearrangement joins TRBV4-3 to TRBJ1-5, with D possibly TRBD1 on 5 matching bases. This CDR3 spans 15 amino acids. Germline V gene sequence: CDR1 LGHNA, CDR2 YSLEER. Trimming stripped 5 bases from V and 1 base from J, with 12 bases between. CDR3 sequence (DNA): TGCGCCAGCAGCGATGGGACCGAGAGCAATCAGCCCCAGCATTTT. Its translation is CASSDGTESNQPQHF.

The chain couples TRBV12-3 or TRBV12-4 to TRBJ2-1, with unresolved D. The CDR3 length is 13 residues. V dropped 5 bases and J dropped 8 bases, with 13 bases sitting between them. Here the CDR3 reads CASSPSLVYEQFF. CDR3 nucleotide sequence: TGTGCCAGCAGTCCCAGCCTGGTCTATGAGCAGTTCTTC.